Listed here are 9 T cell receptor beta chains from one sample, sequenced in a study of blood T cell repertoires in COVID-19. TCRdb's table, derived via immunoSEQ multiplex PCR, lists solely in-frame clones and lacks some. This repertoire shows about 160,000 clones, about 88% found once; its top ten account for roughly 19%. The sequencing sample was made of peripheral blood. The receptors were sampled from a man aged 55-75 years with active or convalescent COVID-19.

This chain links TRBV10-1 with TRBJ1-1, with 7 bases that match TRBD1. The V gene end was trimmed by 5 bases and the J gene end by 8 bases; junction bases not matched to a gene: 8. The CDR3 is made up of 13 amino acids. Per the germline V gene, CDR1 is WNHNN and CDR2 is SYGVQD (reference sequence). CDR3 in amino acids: CASSTQGPWEAFF. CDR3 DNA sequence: TGCGCCAGCAGTACACAGGGGCCGTGGGAAGCTTTCTTT.

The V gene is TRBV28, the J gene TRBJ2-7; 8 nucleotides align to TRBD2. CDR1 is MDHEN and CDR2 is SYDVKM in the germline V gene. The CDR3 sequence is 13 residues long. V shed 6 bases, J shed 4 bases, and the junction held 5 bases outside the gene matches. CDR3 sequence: CASSPGLDYEQYF. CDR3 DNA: TGTGCCAGCAGCCCGGGACTAGATTACGAGCAGTACTTC.

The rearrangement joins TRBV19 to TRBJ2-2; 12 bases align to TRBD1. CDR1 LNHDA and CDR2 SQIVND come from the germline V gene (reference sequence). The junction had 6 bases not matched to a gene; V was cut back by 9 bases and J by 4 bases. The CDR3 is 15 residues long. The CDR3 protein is CARIRDRGRTGELFF. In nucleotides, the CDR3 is TGTGCCAGAATTCGGGACAGGGGGCGCACCGGGGAGCTGTTTTTT.

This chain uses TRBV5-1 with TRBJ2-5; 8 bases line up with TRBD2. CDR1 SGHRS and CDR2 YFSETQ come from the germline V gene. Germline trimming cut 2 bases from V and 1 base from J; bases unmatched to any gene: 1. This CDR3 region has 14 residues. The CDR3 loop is CASSFGTSQETQYF. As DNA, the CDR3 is TGCGCCAGCAGCTTCGGGACTAGCCAAGAGACCCAGTACTTC.

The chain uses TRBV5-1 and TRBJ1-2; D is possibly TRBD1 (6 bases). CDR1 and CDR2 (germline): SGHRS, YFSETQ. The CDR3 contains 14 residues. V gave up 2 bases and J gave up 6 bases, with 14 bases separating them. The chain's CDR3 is CASSFAGTTNGYTF. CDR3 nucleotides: TGCGCCAGCAGCTTCGCCGGGACAACGAATGGCTACACCTTC.

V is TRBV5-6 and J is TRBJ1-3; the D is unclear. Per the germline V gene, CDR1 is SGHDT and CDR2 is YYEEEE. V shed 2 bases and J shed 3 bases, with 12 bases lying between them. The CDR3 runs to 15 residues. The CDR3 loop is CASSFEGLGGNTIYF. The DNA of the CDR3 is TGTGCCAGCAGCTTTGAGGGTCTCGGTGGAAACACCATATATTTT.

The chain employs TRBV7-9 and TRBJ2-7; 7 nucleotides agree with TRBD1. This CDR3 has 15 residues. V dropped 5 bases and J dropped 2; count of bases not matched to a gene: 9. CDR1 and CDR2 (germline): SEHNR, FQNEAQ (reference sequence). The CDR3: CASSRGQPKPYEQYF. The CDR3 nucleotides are TGTGCCAGCAGCCGGGGACAGCCGAAACCCTACGAGCAGTACTTC. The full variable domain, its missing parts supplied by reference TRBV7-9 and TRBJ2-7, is DTGVSQNPRHKITKRGQNVTFRCDPISEHNRLYWYRQTLGQGPEFLTYFQNEAQLEKSRLLSDRFSAERPKGSFSTLEIQRTEQGDSAMYLCASSRGQPKPYEQYFGPGTRLTVT.

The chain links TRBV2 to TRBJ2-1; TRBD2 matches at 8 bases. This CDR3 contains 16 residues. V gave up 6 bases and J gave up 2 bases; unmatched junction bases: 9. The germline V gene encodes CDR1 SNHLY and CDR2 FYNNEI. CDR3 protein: CASSYILAETYNEQFF. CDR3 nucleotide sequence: TGTGCCAGCAGCTACATACTAGCGGAAACCTACAATGAGCAGTTCTTC.

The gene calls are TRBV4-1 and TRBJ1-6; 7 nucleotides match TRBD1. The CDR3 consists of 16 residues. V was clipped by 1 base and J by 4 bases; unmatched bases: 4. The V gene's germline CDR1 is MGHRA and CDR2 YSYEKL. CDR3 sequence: CASSQAPGQYNSPLHF. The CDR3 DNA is TGCGCCAGCAGCCAAGCTCCGGGACAGTATAATTCACCCCTCCACTTT.